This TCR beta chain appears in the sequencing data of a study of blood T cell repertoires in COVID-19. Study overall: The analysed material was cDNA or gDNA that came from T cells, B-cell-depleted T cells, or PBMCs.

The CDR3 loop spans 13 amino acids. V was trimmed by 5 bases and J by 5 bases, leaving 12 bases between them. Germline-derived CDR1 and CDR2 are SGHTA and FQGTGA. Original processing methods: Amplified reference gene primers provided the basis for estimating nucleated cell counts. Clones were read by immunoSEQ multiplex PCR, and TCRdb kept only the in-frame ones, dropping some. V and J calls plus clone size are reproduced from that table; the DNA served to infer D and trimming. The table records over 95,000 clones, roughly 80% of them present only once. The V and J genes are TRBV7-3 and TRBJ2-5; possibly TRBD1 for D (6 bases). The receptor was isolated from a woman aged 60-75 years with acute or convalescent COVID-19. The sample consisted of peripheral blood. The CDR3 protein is CASSSGQRETQYF. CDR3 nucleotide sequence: TGTGCCAGCAGCAGTGGACAGCGGGAGACCCAGTACTTC.